The 27 T cell receptor beta chains below all came from one sample that was sequenced in a study of identical twins. Each CDR3 protein gets one entry after TCRdb re-called the 5' RACE reads with MiXCR. The data show about 890,000 distinct CDR3 sequences, roughly an eighth seen once. These data are also associated with another study on yellow fever vaccine responses in identical twins.

Sequenced material: PBMCs. The receptors shown here come from a woman aged 18 to 35 in good health.

The genes are TRBV5-1 and TRBJ2-5; D is ambiguous. The CDR3 sequence is 13 residues long. Germline V lookup: CDR1 SGHRS, CDR2 YFSETQ. V lost 1 base and J 4 bases, leaving 8 bases between the germline ends. In DNA form, the CDR3 reads TGCGCCAGCAGCTTGAACTTATTAGAGACCCAGTACTTC. As protein: CASSLNLLETQYF.

V gene TRBV11-2 combines with J gene TRBJ1-2; D is perhaps TRBD1 (5 bases). This CDR3 has 17 residues. Trimming removed 5 bases from V and 3 bases from J, with 22 bases in between. Germline CDR1 reads SGHAT; CDR2 reads FQNNGV. As DNA, the CDR3 is TGTGCCAGCAGCGGGGGAGGCATTCAGGGTCGGGACTATGGCTACACCTTC. The encoded protein is CASSGGGIQGRDYGYTF.

The rearrangement links TRBV20-1 to TRBJ2-3; D is possibly TRBD1 or TRBD2 (5 bases each). V was pared by 1 base and J by 2 bases, with 13 bases between. CDR1 is DFQATT, CDR2 SNEGSKA, per germline (reference sequence). The CDR3 runs 15 residues. CDR3: CSARAVGRNTDTQYF. In DNA form, the CDR3 reads TGCAGTGCTAGAGCTGTGGGACGGAACACAGATACGCAGTATTTT.

The chain has TRBV28 and TRBJ2-3; 7 bases are a match to TRBD1. V shed 6 bases and J 0 bases; nucleotides not matched to a gene: 9. The CDR3 extends over 16 amino acids. The germline V gene has CDR1 MDHEN and CDR2 SYDVKM. The chain's CDR3 is CASSPIQGFSTDTQYF. The CDR3 DNA is TGTGCCAGCAGCCCCATACAGGGGTTCAGCACAGATACGCAGTATTTT.

In its sample, this clonotype was seen many times. The chain carries TRBV28 and TRBJ2-2; TRBD1 is a possible D gene (5 bases). Germline assignment: CDR1 MDHEN and CDR2 SYDVKM. The CDR3 covers 14 residues. Trimming cost V 6 bases and J 2 bases, with 10 bases left between them. The CDR3 DNA reads TGTGCCAGCAGAGACAGAGTAAACACCGGGGAGCTGTTTTTT. This sequence encodes CASRDRVNTGELFF.

V is TRBV3-1 and J is TRBJ2-5; 10 bases align to TRBD1. Germline V CDR1 and CDR2: LGHDT, YNNKEL (reference sequence). The ends lost 4 bases at V and 4 bases at J; junction bases unmatched: 9. The CDR3 loop spans 16 amino acids. The CDR3 sequence is CASSPSSGTGAETQYF. CDR3 in DNA: TGTGCCAGCAGCCCCTCTTCCGGGACAGGGGCAGAGACCCAGTACTTC.

The rearrangement links TRBV5-1 to TRBJ2-5, with D perhaps matching TRBD1 or TRBD2 (5 bases each). V gave up 3 bases and J gave up 2 bases, with 14 bases separating them. Germline CDR1 SGHRS, CDR2 YFSETQ. There are 15 residues in the CDR3. In DNA form, the CDR3 reads TGCGCCAGCAGCTCCGGGGCCAGGGAACAAGAGACCCAGTACTTC. As protein: CASSSGAREQETQYF.

This clonotype has a count of ten or more. CDR3 coding DNA: TGTGCCAGCAGTTACCGGGACAGGGGCAGGGATGAGCAGTTCTTC. It yields the protein CASSYRDRGRDEQFF. The chain carries TRBV27 and TRBJ2-1; 10 bases align to TRBD1. Germline CDR1 MNHEY, CDR2 SMNVEV (reference sequence). The CDR3 loop spans 15 amino acids. J lost 8 bases, V lost 4 bases, and 8 bases had no gene match.

This clonotype was found a few times. The chain recombines TRBV19 with TRBJ1-1, with D unclear. Germline CDR1 LNHDA, CDR2 SQIVND (reference sequence). V shed 9 bases and J shed 1 base, with 12 bases lying between them. CDR3 length: 13 residues. The CDR3 DNA sequence: TGTGCCAGCCAGATCACAGCGAACACTGAAGCTTTCTTT. This sequence encodes CASQITANTEAFF.

This clonotype was found a few times. The V gene is TRBV11-1, the J gene TRBJ2-5, with D possibly matching TRBD2 (5 bases). Germline CDR1 SGHAT, CDR2 FQDESV (reference sequence). V was cut by 3 bases and J by 2 bases, with 22 bases left in between. The CDR3 consists of 18 residues. CDR3: CASSFSIPRGRDQETQYF. In DNA, the CDR3 is TGTGCCAGCAGCTTTTCGATTCCGAGAGGACGGGATCAAGAGACCCAGTACTTC.

This clonotype was found many times. The rearrangement joins TRBV5-1 to TRBJ2-7; 7 bases align to TRBD2. Trimming cost V 0 bases and J 1 base; bases outside gene matches: 1. Germline CDR1 is SGHRS and CDR2 is YFSETQ. This CDR3 comprises 14 residues. CDR3 nucleotides: TGCGCCAGCAGCTTGGGAGCGGGATCCTACGAGCAGTACTTC. Protein product: CASSLGAGSYEQYF.

This clonotype appeared a few times. The rearrangement uses TRBV7-8 and TRBJ2-7, with D perhaps TRBD2 (6 bases). Germline values: CDR1 SGHVS, CDR2 FQNEAQ. The CDR3 runs to 18 residues. The V and J ends lost 0 bases and 0 bases respectively, with 18 bases between them. In DNA, the CDR3 is TGTGCCAGCAGCTTAGCGGGTCACTTGGGGGGAAGCTCCTACGAGCAGTACTTC. This codes for CASSLAGHLGGSSYEQYF.

As for this clonotype: Mismatch with germline at one junction end may stem from a read error. The chain links TRBV2 to TRBJ2-4; D is perhaps TRBD2 (5 bases). The V gene's germline CDR1 is SNHLY and CDR2 FYNNEI. The CDR3 loop spans 17 amino acids. CDR3 sequence: CASCDWEFKKAKNIQYF. The DNA of the CDR3 is TGTGCCAGCTGTGATTGGGAGTTCAAGAAAGCCAAAAACATTCAGTACTTC.

In its sample, this clonotype was seen a few times. The gene calls are TRBV29-1 and TRBJ1-2; D is unclear. The CDR3 length is 12 residues. The germline gives CDR1 SQVTM, CDR2 ANQGSEA. Trimming took off 3 bases at V and 8 bases at J, with 13 bases between the two ends. CDR3 sequence: CSVDAGRRGYTF. DNA for the CDR3: TGCAGCGTTGATGCCGGGAGGCGCGGCTACACCTTC.

The chain has TRBV14 and TRBJ2-7; D perhaps matches TRBD1 (5 bases). The CDR3 runs 15 residues. Germline assignment: CDR1 SGHDN and CDR2 FVKESK. V was shortened by 4 bases and J by 3 bases, with 16 bases between the two germline ends. In DNA, the CDR3 is TGTGCCAGCAGCCCTACAGGACGTAATAACTACGAGCAGTACGTC. This sequence encodes CASSPTGRNNYEQYV.

The V gene is TRBV7-8, the J gene TRBJ2-1, with 11 bases fitting TRBD2. Germline-derived CDR1 and CDR2 are SGHVS and FQNEAQ. V lost 4 bases, J lost 5 bases, and 13 bases stayed unmatched. This CDR3 region has 18 residues. The CDR3 loop is CASSSRVAGLAEDNEQFF. The CDR3 DNA is TGTGCCAGCAGCTCAAGGGTGGCGGGACTAGCGGAAGACAATGAGCAGTTCTTC.

This clonotype appeared many times. This rearrangement joins TRBV13 to TRBJ1-5, with D unclear. V was shortened by 3 bases and J by 4 bases, with 10 bases between the two germline ends. Germline V gene lookup returns CDR1 PRHDT and CDR2 FYEKMQ (reference sequence). The CDR3 length is 14 residues. Here the CDR3 reads CASSLRAANQPQHF. The CDR3 DNA follows: TGTGCCAGCAGCTTGAGGGCAGCAAATCAGCCCCAGCATTTT.

The chain joins TRBV5-6 to TRBJ1-6; maybe TRBD1 (5 bases). V was shortened by 2 bases and J by 0 bases, with 9 bases between the two germline ends. CDR3 length: 16 amino acids. Germline values: CDR1 SGHDT, CDR2 YYEEEE. The CDR3 nucleotides are TGTGCCAGCAGCTTTCATACAGGCTCCTATAATTCACCCCTCCACTTT. This encodes CASSFHTGSYNSPLHF.

This sequence joins TRBV10-3 and TRBJ2-7, with D unresolved. The V end lost 3 bases, the J end lost 3 bases, and 12 bases lay between the germline ends. This CDR3 comprises 14 residues. Per germline, CDR1 ENHRY and CDR2 SYGVKD. The CDR3 is CAISDPGASYEQYV. Written as DNA, the CDR3 is TGTGCCATCAGTGACCCCGGTGCCAGCTACGAGCAGTACGTC.

This clonotype was seen a few times. V usage is TRBV4-1 and J usage is TRBJ1-5; D unclear. The CDR3 is 17 residues long. The germline V and J ends were trimmed by 0 bases and 2 bases, with 14 bases remaining between them. Per the germline V gene, CDR1 is MGHRA and CDR2 is YSYEKL. The CDR3 nucleotides are TGCGCCAGCAGCCAAGAAGGCCGGGCGGCGGGCAATCAGCCCCAGCATTTT. It codes for CASSQEGRAAGNQPQHF.

This clonotype has a handful of counts. J is TRBJ2-7 and V is TRBV3-1, with 7 bases lining up with TRBD1. Germline V gene sequence: CDR1 LGHDT, CDR2 YNNKEL (reference sequence). With 0 bases clipped from V and 2 bases from J, the junction kept 4 bases outside the gene matches. The CDR3 is 15 amino acids. The CDR3 spells CASSQDWDSTYEQYV. The CDR3 DNA reads TGTGCCAGCAGCCAAGATTGGGACAGTACCTACGAGCAGTACGTC.

This clonotype has just a few counts. The J gene is TRBJ1-1, the V gene TRBV18, with D possibly matching TRBD1 (6 bases). The CDR3 is 15 residues long. Trimming cost V 0 bases and J 2 bases, with 10 bases left between them. The V gene's germline CDR1 is KGHSH and CDR2 LQKENI. CDR3 sequence: CASSPPTRGNTEAFF. DNA of the CDR3: TGTGCCAGCTCACCACCCACCAGGGGCAACACTGAAGCTTTCTTT.

This clonotype was counted only a few times. The chain is built from TRBV20-1 and TRBJ2-1, with D hard to call. CDR1 and CDR2 (germline): DFQATT, SNEGSKA (reference sequence). The CDR3 contains 12 residues. V dropped 0 bases and J dropped 6 bases, with 6 bases sitting between them. CDR3: CSARDLSNEQFF. CDR3 DNA: TGCAGTGCTAGAGACCTAAGCAATGAGCAGTTCTTC.

V and J are TRBV7-7 and TRBJ2-5; 9 nucleotides match TRBD2. The junction had 4 bases not matched to a gene; V was cut back by 8 bases and J by 3 bases. This CDR3 region has 13 residues. Per the germline V gene, CDR1 is SSHAT and CDR2 is FNYEAQ (reference sequence). Here the CDR3 DNA reads TGTGCCAGCCGCGGGAGGGGTGAAGAGACCCAGTACTTC. Translation gives CASRGRGEETQYF.

This clonotype was found many times. This chain connects TRBV2 to TRBJ1-5, with 10 bases identical to TRBD1. The ends lost 6 bases at V and 5 bases at J; junction bases unmatched: 7. This CDR3 is built from 15 residues. Germline CDR1 is SNHLY and CDR2 is FYNNEI. The CDR3 coding sequence is TGTGCCAGCAGGGAGACAGGGGGCCGAGATCAGCCCCAGCATTTT. Its protein is CASRETGGRDQPQHF.

This clonotype has only a few counts. The chain couples TRBV24-1 to TRBJ2-1; no clear D. There are 14 residues in the CDR3. The V gene's germline CDR1 is KGHDR and CDR2 SFDVKD. The V and J ends lost 4 bases and 3 bases respectively, with 9 bases between them. The DNA for the CDR3 is TGTGCCACCAGTGACACACGTCACTACAATGAGCAGTTCTTC. This gives the protein CATSDTRHYNEQFF.

Many counts were recorded for this clonotype. The chain carries TRBV4-1 and TRBJ1-1; D gene ambiguous. V dropped 1 base and J dropped 7 bases, with 13 bases sitting between them. The CDR3 runs 14 residues. Germline V gene lookup returns CDR1 MGHRA and CDR2 YSYEKL. Written as DNA, the CDR3 is TGCGCCAGCAGCCAAGTTGGTTTCGGCAGTGAAGCTTTCTTT. The encoded protein is CASSQVGFGSEAFF.